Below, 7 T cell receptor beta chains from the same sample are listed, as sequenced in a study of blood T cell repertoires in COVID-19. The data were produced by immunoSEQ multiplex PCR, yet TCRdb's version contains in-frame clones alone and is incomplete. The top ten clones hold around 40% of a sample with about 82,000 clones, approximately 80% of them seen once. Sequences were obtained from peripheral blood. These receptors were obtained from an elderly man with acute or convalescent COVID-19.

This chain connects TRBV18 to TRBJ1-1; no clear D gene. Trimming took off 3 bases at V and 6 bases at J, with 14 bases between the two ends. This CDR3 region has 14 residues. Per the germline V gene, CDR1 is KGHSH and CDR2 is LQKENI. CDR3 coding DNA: TGTGCCAGCTCACCGGAGCAGCTGCTACCTGAAGCTTTCTTT. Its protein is CASSPEQLLPEAFF.

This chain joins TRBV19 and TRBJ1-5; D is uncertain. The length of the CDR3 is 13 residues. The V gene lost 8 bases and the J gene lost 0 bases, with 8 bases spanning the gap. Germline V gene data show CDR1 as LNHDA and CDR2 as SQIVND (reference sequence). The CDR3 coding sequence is TGTGCCAGTGGGAGGAATAGCAATCAGCCCCAGCATTTT. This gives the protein CASGRNSNQPQHF.

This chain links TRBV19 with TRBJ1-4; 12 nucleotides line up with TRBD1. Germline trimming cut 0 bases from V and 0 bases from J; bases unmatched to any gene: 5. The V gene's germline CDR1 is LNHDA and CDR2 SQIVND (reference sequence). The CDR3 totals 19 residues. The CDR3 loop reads CASSIDPGQGATTNEKLFF. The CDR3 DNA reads TGTGCCAGTAGTATAGATCCGGGACAGGGGGCTACAACTAATGAAAAACTGTTTTTT.

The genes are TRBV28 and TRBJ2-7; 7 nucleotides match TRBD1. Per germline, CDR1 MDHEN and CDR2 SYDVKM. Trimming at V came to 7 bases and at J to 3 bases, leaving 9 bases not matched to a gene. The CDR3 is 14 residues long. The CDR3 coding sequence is TGTGCCAGCACTTCCGGGACAGATATCTACGAGCAGTACTTC. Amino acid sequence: CASTSGTDIYEQYF.

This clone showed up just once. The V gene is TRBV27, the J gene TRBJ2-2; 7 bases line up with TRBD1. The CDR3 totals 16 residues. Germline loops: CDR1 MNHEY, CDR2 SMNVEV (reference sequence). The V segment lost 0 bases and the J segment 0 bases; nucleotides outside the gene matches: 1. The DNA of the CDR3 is TGTGCCAGCAGTTTATCCGGGACAGCGAACACCGGGGAGCTGTTTTTT. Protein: CASSLSGTANTGELFF.

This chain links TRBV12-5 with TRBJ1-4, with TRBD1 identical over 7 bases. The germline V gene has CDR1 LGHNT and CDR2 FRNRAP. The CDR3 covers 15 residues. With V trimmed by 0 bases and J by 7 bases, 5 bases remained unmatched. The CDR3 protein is CASGLVRSGGEKLFF. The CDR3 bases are TGTGCTAGTGGTTTGGTACGGTCAGGGGGTGAAAAACTGTTTTTT.

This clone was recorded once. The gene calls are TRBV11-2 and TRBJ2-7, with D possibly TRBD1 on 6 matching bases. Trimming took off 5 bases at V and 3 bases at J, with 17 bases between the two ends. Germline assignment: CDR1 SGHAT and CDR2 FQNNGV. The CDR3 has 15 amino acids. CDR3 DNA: TGTGCCAGCAGCCCACAGCCACAGGGTAACTACGAGCAGTACTTC. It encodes CASSPQPQGNYEQYF. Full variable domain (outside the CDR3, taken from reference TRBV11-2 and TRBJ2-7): EAGVAQSPRYKIIEKRQSVAFWCNPISGHATLYWYQQILGQGPKLLIQFQNNGVVDDSQLPKDRFSAERLKGVDSTLKIQPAKLEDSAVYLCASSPQPQGNYEQYFGPGTRLTVT.